This T cell receptor (beta chain) is from a study of blood T cell repertoires in COVID-19. Germline V CDR1 and CDR2: KGHDR, SFDVKD. J gave up 1 base and V 3 bases, and 3 bases lay outside the gene matches. The CDR3 totals 16 residues. This clone was seen more than once but under ten times. Some clones are missing from TCRdb's copy, which holds only in-frame ones; the method was immunoSEQ multiplex PCR. The data hold about 220,000 clones, with under 90% observed a single time. The TCR comes from a woman in her sixties who had recovered from COVID-19. The chain combines TRBV24-1 with TRBJ2-3; 10 bases align to TRBD2. Sequencing was done on a sample of PBMCs or T cells enriched from blood (not recorded which). CDR3 residues: CATSDTGTSGTDTQYF. The CDR3 region has the DNA TGTGCCACCAGTGATACCGGGACTAGCGGCACAGATACGCAGTATTTT.